A single sample is the source of the 25 T cell receptor beta chains below, sequenced in a study of blood T cell repertoires in COVID-19. The protocol was immunoSEQ multiplex PCR, while the TCRdb copy is restricted to in-frame clones and leaves out a portion. Of 95,000 to 150,000 clones listed, around 87% are singletons. Input material: peripheral blood. The receptor set was obtained from a woman aged 55 to 70 with COVID-19, enrolled during active disease.

CDR3 bases: TGTGCCAGTAGTATTCGACCCCAGGGTATAGAGACCCAGTACTTC. Its protein is CASSIRPQGIETQYF. The chain links TRBV19 to TRBJ2-5; a weak D match, TRBD1 (5 bases). This CDR3 comprises 15 residues. Germline assignment: CDR1 LNHDA and CDR2 SQIVND (reference sequence). V lost 3 bases and J lost 4, with 15 bases in between. Together with reference TRBV19 and TRBJ2-5, the CDR3 gives the full variable domain: DGGITQSPKYLFRKEGQNVTLSCEQNLNHDAMYWYRQDPGQGLRLIYYSQIVNDFQKGDIAEGYSVSREKKESFPLTVTSAQKNPTAFYLCASSIRPQGIETQYFGPGTRLLVL.

The chain couples TRBV18 to TRBJ2-2; D might be TRBD2 (6 bases). The CDR3 loop spans 19 amino acids. V was cut by 3 bases and J by 0 bases, with 20 bases left in between. Germline lookup yields CDR1 KGHSH and CDR2 LQKENI. For the CDR3, the DNA is TGTGCCAGCTCACCGTCTTGGTACGGCGGGGCCACGAACACCGGGGAGCTGTTTTTT. Translating it yields CASSPSWYGGATNTGELFF. Full variable domain (rest looked up from reference TRBV18 and TRBJ2-2): NAGVMQNPRHLVRRRGQEARLRCSPMKGHSHVYWYRQLPEEGLKFMVYLQKENIIDESGMPKERFSAEFPKEGPSILRIQQVVRGDSAAYFCASSPSWYGGATNTGELFFGEGSRLTVL.

V is TRBV3-1 (or the pseudogene TRBV3-2) and J is TRBJ1-6, with D unclear. The CDR3 covers 16 residues. CDR1 LGHDT and CDR2 YNNKEL come from the germline V gene (reference sequence). V was pared by 4 bases and J by 7 bases, with 17 bases between. The DNA of the CDR3 is TGTGCCAGCAGCCGCGGCCGCCGGAGAGGAAATTCACCCCTCCACTTT. The encoded protein is CASSRGRRRGNSPLHF.

V gene TRBV5-1 combines with J gene TRBJ2-7; a weak D match, TRBD1 (5 bases). Germline CDR1 and CDR2: SGHRS and YFSETQ. The CDR3 covers 13 residues. Trimming took off 3 bases at V and 5 bases at J, with 12 bases between the two ends. The CDR3 DNA is TGCGCCAGCAGCTCAAGGGGTATCGACGAGCAGTACTTC. It specifies CASSSRGIDEQYF.

The gene calls are TRBV6-5 and TRBJ2-3; D is perhaps TRBD1 (6 bases). This CDR3 comprises 13 residues. Deletions cut 6 bases from V and 1 base from J, with 8 bases between. In germline, CDR1 is MNHEY, CDR2 SVGAGI. The CDR3 region is CASRKGGTDTQYF. In DNA, the CDR3 is TGTGCCAGCAGAAAGGGGGGCACAGATACGCAGTATTTT.

The rearrangement links TRBV27 to TRBJ2-7, with 9 nucleotides matching TRBD1. Germline CDR1 MNHEY, CDR2 SMNVEV (reference sequence). V trimming: 6 bases; J trimming: 5 bases; junction bases outside the gene matches: 11. CDR3 length: 15 residues. The CDR3 sequence is CASSLDRGYVHEQYF. DNA of the CDR3: TGTGCCAGCAGCTTGGACAGGGGATACGTCCACGAGCAGTACTTC.

The rearrangement uses TRBV19 and TRBJ2-2; tentatively, D is TRBD1 (5 bases). The CDR3 runs to 16 residues. Germline V gives CDR1 LNHDA, CDR2 SQIVND (reference sequence). Trimming stripped 3 bases from V and 4 bases from J, with 15 bases between. This CDR3 reads CASSIDGRAFTGELFF. DNA for the CDR3: TGTGCCAGTAGTATTGATGGCAGGGCCTTCACCGGGGAGCTGTTTTTT. Drawing the rest from reference TRBV19 and TRBJ2-2, the complete variable domain is DGGITQSPKYLFRKEGQNVTLSCEQNLNHDAMYWYRQDPGQGLRLIYYSQIVNDFQKGDIAEGYSVSREKKESFPLTVTSAQKNPTAFYLCASSIDGRAFTGELFFGEGSRLTVL.

The chain employs TRBV18 and TRBJ1-5; D is possibly TRBD1 (6 bases). From germline, CDR1 is KGHSH and CDR2 LQKENI. This CDR3 comprises 16 residues. Trimming took 2 bases from V and 1 from J, leaving 12 bases between them. DNA for the CDR3: TGTGCCAGCTCACCAACTCACCAGGGGAGCAATCAGCCCCAGCATTTT. This gives the protein CASSPTHQGSNQPQHF.

V gene TRBV10-3 combines with J gene TRBJ2-5; TRBD1 agrees at 9 bases. V shed 6 bases and J 5 bases; nucleotides not matched to a gene: 10. Germline CDR1 and CDR2: ENHRY and SYGVKD. The CDR3 length is 15 residues. CDR3 DNA sequence: TGTGCCATCAGCAGTACAGGGGGCGAAAGGGAGACCCAGTACTTC. Amino acid sequence: CAISSTGGERETQYF.

The chain links TRBV6-5 to TRBJ2-1; TRBD1 agrees at 12 bases. Germline V gene data show CDR1 as MNHEY and CDR2 as SVGAGI. The trim removed 0 bases at V and 9 bases at J, leaving 3 bases unmatched. The CDR3 covers 15 residues. The CDR3 DNA reads as TGTGCCAGCAGTTACTCGGGACAGGGGGCCGCTGAGCAGTTCTTC. It specifies CASSYSGQGAAEQFF.

There are a few counts of this clone. V gene TRBV4-1 combines with J gene TRBJ1-2, with 8 bases aligning to TRBD1. The trim removed 4 bases at V and 0 bases at J, leaving 7 bases unmatched. Germline-derived CDR1 and CDR2 are MGHRA and YSYEKL. The CDR3 sequence is 16 residues long. The CDR3 nucleotides are TGCGCCAGCAGCCTTTATACAGGGGGATCTAACTATGGCTACACCTTC. Its translation is CASSLYTGGSNYGYTF.

V usage is TRBV2 and J usage is TRBJ2-7, with TRBD1 matching 8 bases. V lost 6 bases to trimming and J lost 0 bases; unmatched junction nucleotides: 4. CDR3 size: 14 residues. CDR1 and CDR2 from the germline V gene are SNHLY and FYNNEI. CDR3 loop: CASRRQGSSYEQYF. CDR3 DNA: TGTGCCAGCAGGAGACAGGGGAGCTCCTACGAGCAGTACTTC.

V is TRBV7-2 and J is TRBJ1-2, with D possibly being TRBD1 (6 bases). Germline V gene lookup returns CDR1 SGHTA and CDR2 FQGNSA. The CDR3 runs 15 residues. V was trimmed by 1 base and J by 4 bases, leaving 13 bases between them. The CDR3 sequence: CASSLELGAFYGYTF. The CDR3 nucleotides read TGTGCCAGCAGCTTAGAGCTGGGGGCCTTCTATGGCTACACCTTC. Looking up the rest from reference TRBV7-2 and TRBJ1-2 gives the full variable domain: GAGVSQSPSNKVTEKGKDVELRCDPISGHTALYWYRQSLGQGLEFLIYFQGNSAPDKSGLPSDRFSAERTGGSVSTLTIQRTQQEDSAVYLCASSLELGAFYGYTFGSGTRLTVV.

This sequence joins TRBV7-2 and TRBJ1-2, with a tentative D call TRBD1 (6 bases). With 1 base removed from V and 5 bases from J, the gap between germline ends came to 17 bases. The CDR3 length is 16 residues. CDR1 and CDR2 from the germline V gene are SGHTA and FQGNSA. The CDR3 sequence is CASSLGADRRGYGYTF. The CDR3, as DNA: TGTGCCAGCAGCTTAGGGGCGGACAGAAGGGGTTATGGCTACACCTTC. Full variable domain (rest looked up from reference TRBV7-2 and TRBJ1-2): GAGVSQSPSNKVTEKGKDVELRCDPISGHTALYWYRQSLGQGLEFLIYFQGNSAPDKSGLPSDRFSAERTGGSVSTLTIQRTQQEDSAVYLCASSLGADRRGYGYTFGSGTRLTVV.

The V call is TRBV4-1, the J call TRBJ2-7, with 7 bases fitting TRBD1. There are 16 residues in the CDR3. Germline V gene sequence: CDR1 MGHRA, CDR2 YSYEKL. V lost 0 bases and J lost 1; bases outside the gene matches: 6. CDR3 sequence (DNA): TGCGCCAGCAGCCAAGATCAACAGGGGCTTTCCTACGAGCAGTACTTC. Encoded protein: CASSQDQQGLSYEQYF.

The chain is built from TRBV6-5 and TRBJ1-2; 7 bases are shared with TRBD1. This CDR3 comprises 14 residues. The V gene's germline CDR1 is MNHEY and CDR2 SVGAGI. The junction had 9 bases not matched to a gene; V was cut back by 7 bases and J by 4 bases. The CDR3 is CASIRDSRSYGYTF. Written as DNA, the CDR3 is TGTGCCAGCATCCGGGACAGCAGGTCCTATGGCTACACCTTC.

This clone was seen only once. V gene TRBV7-8 combines with J gene TRBJ1-1; 11 bases agree with TRBD1. CDR3 size: 14 residues. The V and J ends lost 5 bases and 6 bases, in that order; junction bases with no gene match: 5. Germline V gives CDR1 SGHVS, CDR2 FQNEAQ. The CDR3 is CASSLGQGGSEAFF. The CDR3 DNA sequence: TGTGCCAGCAGCCTGGGACAGGGGGGCTCTGAAGCTTTCTTT.

The chain uses TRBV7-2 and TRBJ1-3, with 8 positions matching TRBD1. With 5 bases clipped from V and 0 bases from J, the junction kept 3 bases outside the gene matches. This CDR3 is built from 15 residues. Germline V gene data show CDR1 as SGHTA and CDR2 as FQGNSA. The CDR3 sequence: CASSPDRVSGNTIYF. The DNA of the CDR3 is TGTGCCAGCAGCCCGGACAGGGTCTCTGGAAACACCATATATTTT.

This clone is a singleton in its sample. V gene TRBV10-3 combines with J gene TRBJ2-3; a possible D gene is TRBD1 (5 bases). The germline gives CDR1 ENHRY, CDR2 SYGVKD. The CDR3 is made up of 16 amino acids. With 3 bases removed from V and 3 bases from J, the gap between germline ends came to 16 bases. The CDR3 DNA is TGTGCCATCAGTGAAAGGACACCCGCCTCAACAGATACGCAGTATTTT. It translates to CAISERTPASTDTQYF.

In regard to this clone: The sample holds other DNA sequences that translate to the same CDR3. This chain connects TRBV7-9 to TRBJ1-2, with TRBD1 matching 8 bases. The CDR3 length is 14 residues. Germline V gene lookup returns CDR1 SEHNR and CDR2 FQNEAQ (reference sequence). The ends lost 5 bases at V and 5 bases at J; junction bases unmatched: 7. CDR3 sequence reads: CASSPQGQVYGYTF. The CDR3 nucleotides are TGTGCCAGCAGCCCTCAGGGACAGGTATATGGCTACACCTTC. Using reference TRBV7-9 and TRBJ1-2 for the parts outside the CDR3, the full variable domain is DTGVSQNPRHKITKRGQNVTFRCDPISEHNRLYWYRQTLGQGPEFLTYFQNEAQLEKSRLLSDRFSAERPKGSFSTLEIQRTEQGDSAMYLCASSPQGQVYGYTFGSGTRLTVV.

The CDR3 is CASSLERGPSYNSPLHF. The CDR3 DNA follows: TGTGCCAGCAGCTTGGAAAGGGGGCCATCCTATAATTCACCCCTCCACTTT. The V gene is TRBV5-5, the J gene TRBJ1-6, with TRBD1 identical over 7 bases. CDR3 length: 17 amino acids. After removal of 0 bases from V and 1 base from J, the junction contained 4 bases not matched to a gene. Per the germline V gene, CDR1 is SGHKS and CDR2 is YYEKEE (reference sequence).

The chain recombines TRBV18 with TRBJ2-3; tentatively, D is TRBD1 (6 bases). The CDR3 contains 13 residues. Trimming removed 6 bases at V and 2 bases at J, with 9 bases between. The V gene's germline CDR1 is KGHSH and CDR2 LQKENI. CDR3 loop: CASSGTPTDTQYF. Written as DNA, the CDR3 is TGTGCCAGCTCTGGGACACCCACAGATACGCAGTATTTT.

The CDR3 sequence is CASSRWTSTNTEAFF. In DNA form, the CDR3 reads TGTGCCAGCAGCCGCTGGACATCAACGAACACTGAAGCTTTCTTT. The chain joins TRBV6-6 to TRBJ1-1, with a possible D match to TRBD1 (5 bases). The ends were cut back, 6 bases at V and 1 base at J, with 15 bases in the middle. The CDR3 totals 15 residues. Germline loops: CDR1 MNHNY, CDR2 SVGAGI (reference sequence).

J is TRBJ2-1 and V is TRBV5-4; 10 nucleotides agree with TRBD2. CDR3 length: 17 residues. The germline V gene has CDR1 SGHNT and CDR2 YYREEE (reference sequence). V lost 6 bases to trimming and J lost 0 bases; unmatched junction nucleotides: 9. CDR3 coding DNA: TGTGCCAGCACGCCCGGCAGCGGGGGGGCCTCCTACAATGAGCAGTTCTTC. This codes for CASTPGSGGASYNEQFF.

Points on this clone: No DNA is shown, since the ends of the CDR3 on it are uncertain; the CDR3 is the one TCRdb lists. The chain links TRBV12-5 to TRBJ2-5; the table's D call, TRBD2, has no DNA check behind it. Inclusive of both ends, the CDR3 amounts to 16 amino acids. Looked up from germline, CDR1 is LGHNT and CDR2 is FRNRAP. This chain's CDR3 is CASGLGTGGTAETQYF.